The 5 T cell receptor beta chains reported below all come from one sample, sequenced in a study of blood T cell repertoires in COVID-19. Sequenced by immunoSEQ multiplex PCR; TCRdb stores in-frame clones only, minus some. The sample lists approximately 330,000 clones, approximately 89% occurring once. Sequenced material: PBMCs or T cells enriched from blood (not recorded which). These receptors were obtained from a woman aged 30 to 39 who had recovered from COVID-19.

The J gene is TRBJ1-6, the V gene TRBV30, with 8 positions matching TRBD1. After removal of 8 bases from V and 10 bases from J, the junction contained 10 bases not matched to a gene. This CDR3 region has 13 residues. CDR1 GTSNPN and CDR2 SVGIG come from the germline V gene (reference sequence). The CDR3 DNA reads as TGTGCCATCGGACAGGGTTCTTCCTCACCCCTCCACTTT. Protein sequence: CAIGQGSSSPLHF.

The chain combines TRBV11-2 with TRBJ1-2; D is unclear. Germline CDR1 reads SGHAT; CDR2 reads FQNNGV. The CDR3 sequence is 13 residues long. The ends were cut back, 5 bases at V and 7 bases at J, with 14 bases in the middle. CDR3 sequence reads: CASSLRLDAGYTF. The CDR3 DNA follows: TGTGCCAGCAGCCTGCGGTTGGATGCTGGCTACACCTTC.

This chain joins TRBV9 and TRBJ2-1, with TRBD2 identical over 7 bases. Germline trimming cut 0 bases from V and 8 bases from J; bases unmatched to any gene: 11. The CDR3 spans 16 residues. Germline CDR1 is SGDLS and CDR2 is YYNGEE. The CDR3 spells CASSVDVGGPIDEQFF. The CDR3 DNA sequence: TGTGCCAGCAGCGTAGATGTGGGAGGGCCAATCGATGAGCAGTTCTTC.

This rearrangement joins TRBV5-4 to TRBJ2-3; D possibly corresponds to TRBD1 (7 bases). CDR3 length equals 14 residues. Trimming removed 4 bases at V and 5 bases at J, with 14 bases between. The germline V gene encodes CDR1 SGHNT and CDR2 YYREEE (reference sequence). CDR3 in amino acids: CASSAAQGGDTQYF. The CDR3, as DNA: TGTGCCAGCAGCGCGGCCCAGGGGGGAGATACGCAGTATTTT.

The table lists this clone with a count of one. The chain couples TRBV10-1 to TRBJ2-1; D not resolved. V dropped 8 bases and J dropped 10 bases, with 6 bases sitting between them. The CDR3 is made up of 9 amino acids. From germline, CDR1 is WNHNN and CDR2 SYGVQD (reference sequence). This CDR3 is CASANEQFF. CDR3 nucleotide sequence: TGCGCCAGCGCGAACGAGCAGTTCTTC.